What follows describes a single TCR beta chain. The antigen is undetermined. The data belong to a study of OX40 agonist ivuxolimab in advanced cancers. Study-wide background: Partial responses were seen in three patients, one with hepatocellular carcinoma and two with cutaneous melanoma. General study findings and limits: The study did not work out the antigen specificity of the expanded peripheral T cells.

The repertoire was sequenced with immunoSEQ multiplex PCR; TCRdb's copy has only in-frame clones and lacks some. Among roughly 60,000 clones listed, around 83% were seen once. V shed 4 bases and J shed 4 bases, with 9 bases lying between them. CDR1 and CDR2 (germline): SGHAT, FQNNGV. The CDR3 is made up of 13 amino acids. The receptor comes from an adult with an advanced solid tumor such as melanoma, head and neck, liver or kidney cancer. This chain links TRBV11-2 with TRBJ2-3, with a weak D call TRBD2 (5 bases). The sequenced sample was CD4+ or CD8+ T cells sorted from blood, obtained in a trial of the OX40 agonist ivuxolimab. CDR3 in amino acids: CASSSPGADTQYF. In nucleotides, the CDR3 is TGTGCCAGCAGCTCCCCCGGGGCAGATACGCAGTATTTT.